The clone carrying this TCR beta chain was detected once. The CDR3 has 13 amino acids. Germline CDR1 is SGHDN and CDR2 is FVKESK. The V end was cut by 4 bases, the J end by 9 bases, with 13 bases between. This sample is drawn from a study of T cell responses to AZD1222 COVID-19 vaccine. Assay used: immunoSEQ multiplex PCR; TCRdb lists only in-frame clones, some missing. Among some 97,000 clones listed, about 83% were seen once. This TCR was recovered from an adult in good health. This rearrangement joins TRBV14 to TRBJ1-5; TRBD1 might be the D (5 bases). The sample in question was peripheral blood, obtained on day 0 of AZD1222 vaccination. The CDR3 here is CASSLGSGTPQHF. Written as DNA, the CDR3 is TGTGCCAGCAGCCTAGGGTCGGGGACGCCCCAGCATTTT.